This entry features one T cell receptor (beta chain) sequence. The target antigen is unknown. The sample originates from a study of cytomegalovirus exposure and HLA in healthy donors. Germline CDR1 is SEHNR and CDR2 is FQNEAQ (reference sequence). This CDR3 contains 15 residues. The J segment lost 3 bases and the V segment lost 5 bases, leaving 2 bases of the junction unmatched. Notes on the study in general: There were several of the most significant clusters that appeared linked to common viral pathogens in a later analysis.

In the PCR, 60 Vbeta and 13 Jbeta primers were used. Clones were read by immunoSEQ multiplex PCR, and TCRdb kept only the in-frame ones, dropping some. The data show roughly 120,000 clones, about 8.6% seen once. This TCR was recovered from a woman in her thirties or forties in good health and CMV-seropositive. Sequenced sample: PBMCs. The chain employs TRBV7-9 and TRBJ2-2; TRBD1 aligns across 11 bases. The CDR3: CASSGGQGDTGELFF. CDR3 DNA sequence: TGTGCCAGCAGCGGGGGACAGGGGGACACCGGGGAGCTGTTTTTT.